This T cell receptor (beta chain) stems from a study of glioma-infiltrating T cells after dendritic cell vaccination. About the study: At biweekly intervals, patients got three intradermal dendritic cell vaccine injections.

The CDR3 runs to 14 residues. The ends lost 7 bases at V and 5 bases at J; junction bases unmatched: 10. The germline gives CDR1 SNHLY, CDR2 FYNNEI. The table came from immunoSEQ multiplex PCR; TCRdb's copy has only in-frame clones and leaves some out. This table holds 90,000 to 100,000 clones, over 60% found once. Study results and limitations: Higher TCR clonality did not directly relate to longer survival.

In the case of this clone: The antigen is undetermined.

All glioblastoma patients lacked an isocitrate dehydrogenase mutation. This chain links TRBV2 with TRBJ2-5; 7 nucleotides align to TRBD2. The sequence was obtained from a human donor with glioblastoma. Sequencing was performed on blood, taken before dendritic cell vaccination. The CDR3 DNA is TGTGCCAGCACCTTAATCATGGGGGGGGAGACCCAGTACTTC. It yields the protein CASTLIMGGETQYF. Filled out from reference TRBV2 and TRBJ2-5, the complete variable domain reads EPEVTQTPSHQVTQMGQEVILRCVPISNHLYFYWYRQILGQKVEFLVSFYNNEISEKSEIFDDQFSVERPDGSNFTLKIRSTKLEDSAMYFCASTLIMGGETQYFGPGTRLLVL.